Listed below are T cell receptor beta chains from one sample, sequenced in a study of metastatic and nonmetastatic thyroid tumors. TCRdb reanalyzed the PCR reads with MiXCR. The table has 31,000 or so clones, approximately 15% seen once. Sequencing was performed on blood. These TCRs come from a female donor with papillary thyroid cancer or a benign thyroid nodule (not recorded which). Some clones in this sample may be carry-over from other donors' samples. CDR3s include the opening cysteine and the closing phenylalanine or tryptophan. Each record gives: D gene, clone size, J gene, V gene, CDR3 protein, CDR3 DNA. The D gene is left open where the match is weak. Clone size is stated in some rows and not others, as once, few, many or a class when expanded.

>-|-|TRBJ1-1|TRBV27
CASTPGGVTEAFF
TGTGCCAGCACCCCGGGGGGGGTCACTGAAGCTTTCTTT
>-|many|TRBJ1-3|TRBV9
CASSGPWDGNTIYF
TGTGCCAGCAGCGGACCCTGGGACGGAAACACCATATATTTT
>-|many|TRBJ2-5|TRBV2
CASSEGRGETQYF
TGTGCCAGCAGTGAGGGCAGGGGAGAGACCCAGTACTTC
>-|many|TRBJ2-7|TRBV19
CASSHRDARSYEQYF
TGTGCCAGTAGTCACCGGGACGCCCGCTCCTACGAGCAGTACTTC
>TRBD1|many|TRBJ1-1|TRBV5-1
CASSLEQGADTEAFF
TGCGCCAGCAGCTTGGAGCAGGGGGCGGACACTGAAGCTTTCTTT
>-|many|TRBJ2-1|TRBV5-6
CASSQAVYNEQFF
TGTGCCAGCAGCCAGGCGGTTTACAATGAGCAGTTCTTC
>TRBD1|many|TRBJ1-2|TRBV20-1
CSARPGQDYGYTF
TGCAGTGCTAGGCCGGGACAGGATTATGGCTACACCTTC
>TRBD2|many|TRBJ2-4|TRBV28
CASSPVRGGAYIQYF
TGTGCCAGCAGCCCCGTACGCGGGGGGGCATACATTCAGTACTTC
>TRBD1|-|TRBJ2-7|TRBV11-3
CASSHRQGRYEQYF
TGTGCCAGCAGCCACCGACAGGGCCGCTACGAGCAGTACTTC
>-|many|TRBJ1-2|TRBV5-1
CASSSDSAYYGYTF
TGCGCCAGCAGCTCGGACAGCGCCTACTATGGCTACACCTTC
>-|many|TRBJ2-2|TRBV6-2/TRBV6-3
CASSPDTGELFF
TGTGCCAGCAGTCCGGACACCGGGGAGCTGTTTTTT
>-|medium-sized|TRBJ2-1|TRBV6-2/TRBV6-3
CASSPLSTGTPVDEQFF
TGTGCCAGCAGTCCCCTTTCTACCGGGACTCCCGTCGATGAGCAGTTCTTC
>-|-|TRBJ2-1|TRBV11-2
CASIPGLVASSYNEQFF
TGTGCCAGCATCCCGGGGTTGGTGGCCTCCTCCTACAATGAGCAGTTCTTC
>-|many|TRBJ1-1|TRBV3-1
CASSQVWGGTEAFF
TGTGCCAGCAGCCAAGTCTGGGGAGGTACTGAAGCTTTCTTT
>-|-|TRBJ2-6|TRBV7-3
CASSRSEGDWANVLTF
TGTGCCAGCAGCCGTAGCGAGGGGGATTGGGCCAACGTCCTGACTTTC
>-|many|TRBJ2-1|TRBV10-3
CAISESGGIFHEQFF
TGTGCCATCAGTGAGTCGGGCGGGATTTTCCATGAGCAGTTCTTC
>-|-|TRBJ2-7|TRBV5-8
CASSLQQGLGYEQYF
TGTGCCAGCAGCTTGCAACAGGGACTCGGCTACGAGCAGTACTTC
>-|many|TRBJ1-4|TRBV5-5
CASSLIASREGGFF
TGTGCCAGCAGCTTAATAGCTTCCCGGGAAGGGGGGTTTTTT
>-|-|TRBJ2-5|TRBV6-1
CASVEWLGETQYF
TGTGCCAGCGTTGAATGGTTGGGGGAGACCCAGTACTTC
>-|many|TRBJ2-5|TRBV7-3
CASGLLGAETQYF
TGTGCCAGCGGCCTTCTAGGTGCAGAGACCCAGTACTTC
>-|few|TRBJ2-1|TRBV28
CASSLTSGDSYNEQFF
TGTGCCAGCAGTTTAACATCGGGGGACAGCTACAATGAGCAGTTCTTC
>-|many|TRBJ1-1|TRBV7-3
CASSSGLGTEAFF
TGTGCCAGCAGTTCAGGGTTAGGTACTGAAGCTTTCTTT
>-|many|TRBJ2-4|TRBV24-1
CATISGTPDIQYF
TGTGCCACCATCTCCGGGACACCAGACATTCAGTACTTC
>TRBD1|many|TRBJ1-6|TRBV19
CASTPGQVANSPLHF
TGTGCCAGTACCCCGGGACAGGTCGCCAATTCACCCCTCCACTTT
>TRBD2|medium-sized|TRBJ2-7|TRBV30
CAWKAGGSFFSYEQYF
TGTGCCTGGAAAGCGGGGGGCTCCTTTTTCTCCTACGAGCAGTACTTC
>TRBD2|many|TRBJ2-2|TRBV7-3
CASSLNSGEATGELFF
TGTGCCAGCAGCTTAAACAGCGGGGAAGCCACCGGGGAGCTGTTTTTT
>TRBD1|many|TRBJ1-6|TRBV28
CASSFPGGFSPLHF
TGTGCCAGCAGTTTTCCAGGGGGTTTCTCACCCCTCCACTTT
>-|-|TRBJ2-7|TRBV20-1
CSANGGHYEQYF
TGCAGTGCTAATGGGGGGCACTACGAGCAGTACTTC
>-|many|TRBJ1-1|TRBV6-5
CASSYIRPGDTEAFF
TGTGCCAGCAGTTATATCCGGCCAGGGGACACTGAAGCTTTCTTT
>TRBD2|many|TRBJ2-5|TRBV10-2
CASSNSSGGIRETQYF
TGCGCCAGCAGTAACTCTAGCGGGGGGATTCGCGAGACCCAGTACTTC
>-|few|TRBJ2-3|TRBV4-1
CASSQRLGSTDTQYF
TGCGCCAGCAGCCAAAGGCTGGGGAGCACAGATACGCAGTATTTT
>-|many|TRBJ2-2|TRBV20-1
CSARAYGTIDGELFF
TGCAGTGCTAGAGCATACGGGACAATCGACGGGGAGCTGTTTTTT
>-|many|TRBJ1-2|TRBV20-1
CSARIPGQTLGYTF
TGCAGTGCTAGAATACCGGGACAAACCCTCGGCTACACCTTC
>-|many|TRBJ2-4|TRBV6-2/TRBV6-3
CASRRTPGLRRDIQYF
TGTGCCAGCAGACGAACGCCGGGACTCCGGCGTGACATTCAGTACTTC
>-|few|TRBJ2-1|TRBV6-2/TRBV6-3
CASRIDGCNEQFF
TGTGCCAGCAGGATCGACGGTTGCAATGAGCAGTTCTTC
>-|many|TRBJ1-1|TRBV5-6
CASRSGHSLAEAFF
TGTGCCAGCAGGTCGGGACATAGTCTCGCTGAAGCTTTCTTT
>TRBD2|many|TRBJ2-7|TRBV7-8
CASSQLAGDPYEQYF
TGTGCCAGCAGTCAACTAGCGGGAGATCCCTACGAGCAGTACTTC
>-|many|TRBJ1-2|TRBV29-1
CSVGEGGYGYTF
TGCAGCGTTGGTGAAGGGGGTTATGGCTACACCTTC
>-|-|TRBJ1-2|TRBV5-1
CASSMGGPSGGYSF
TGCGCCAGCAGCATGGGGGGCCCGTCGGGCGGATACAGCTTC
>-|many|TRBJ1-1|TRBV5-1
CASSRRYGNEAFF
TGCGCCAGCAGCCGGAGGTACGGTAATGAAGCTTTCTTT
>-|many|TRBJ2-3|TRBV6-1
CASSERIASTDTQYF
TGTGCCAGCAGTGAGCGAATAGCCAGCACAGATACGCAGTATTTT
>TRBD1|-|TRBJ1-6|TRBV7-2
CASSRTGGKDSPLHF
TGTGCCAGCAGCCGAACAGGGGGCAAGGATTCGCCCCTCCACTTT
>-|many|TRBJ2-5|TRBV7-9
CASSTRVISGQETQYF
TGTGCCAGCAGCACTAGGGTAATCTCTGGGCAAGAGACCCAGTACTTC
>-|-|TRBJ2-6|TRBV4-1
CASSQDLRSVANVLTF
TGCGCCAGCAGCCAAGATTTGCGCTCTGTGGCCAACGTCCTGACTTTC
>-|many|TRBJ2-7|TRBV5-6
CASSPQGNLDEQYF
TGTGCCAGCAGCCCACAGGGAAACCTCGACGAGCAGTACTTC
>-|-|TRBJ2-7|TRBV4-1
CASSQPGGAYEQYF
TGCGCCAGCAGCCAACCAGGGGGGGCCTACGAGCAGTACTTC
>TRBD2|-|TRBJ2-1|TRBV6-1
CASLKRESYNEQFF
TGTGCCAGCTTAAAGCGGGAGTCGTACAATGAGCAGTTCTTC
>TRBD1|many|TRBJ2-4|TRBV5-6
CASSYYRGRFIKNIQYF
TGTGCCAGCAGCTATTACAGGGGGCGTTTTATCAAAAACATTCAGTACTTC
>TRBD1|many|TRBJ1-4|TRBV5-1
CASSLGQGAFEKLFF
TGCGCCAGCAGCTTGGGGCAGGGGGCTTTTGAAAAACTGTTTTTT
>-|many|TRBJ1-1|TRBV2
CASSALLRMSNTEAFF
TGTGCCAGCAGCGCTCTCCTAAGAATGTCAAACACTGAAGCTTTCTTT
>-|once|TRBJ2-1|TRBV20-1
CSAEPDSGGNEQFF
TGCAGTGCTGAACCAGACAGTGGTGGAAATGAGCAGTTCTTC
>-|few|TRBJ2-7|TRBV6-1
CASSAWTVYEQYF
TGTGCCAGCAGTGCCTGGACAGTGTACGAGCAGTACTTC
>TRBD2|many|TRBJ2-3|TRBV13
CASSLGLWRGAGNTQYF
TGTGCCAGCAGCTTAGGCCTGTGGCGGGGGGCAGGGAATACGCAGTATTTT